The 8 T cell receptor beta chains below all came from one sample that was sequenced in a study of T-cell memory formation after mild COVID-19. TCRdb used MiXCR to reprocess the 5' RACE reads, holding one entry per CDR3 protein. The table records about 360,000 distinct CDR3 sequences, roughly 13% of them present only once. Material: PBMCs or a T cell subset sorted from them (not recorded which). Source of these receptors: a man between 18 and 29 years old who had mild COVID-19 (a few samples of this study predate the infection). Cell type and time point are not known.

This clonotype was seen ten or more times. The chain has TRBV6-5 and TRBJ1-1; D not certain. CDR1 and CDR2 from the germline V gene are MNHEY and SVGAGI. CDR3 size: 15 residues. Trimming removed 0 bases from V and 0 bases from J, with 8 bases in between. CDR3 amino acids: CASSYSAALNTEAFF. CDR3 in DNA: TGTGCCAGCAGTTACTCGGCAGCTTTGAACACTGAAGCTTTCTTT.

The chain has TRBV5-1 and TRBJ2-7; no definite D call. V gave up 2 bases and J gave up 2 bases, with 14 bases separating them. CDR3 size: 15 residues. Germline V CDR1 and CDR2: SGHRS, YFSETQ. This CDR3 is CASSFGYPEAYEQYF. DNA for the CDR3: TGCGCCAGCAGCTTTGGGTATCCTGAAGCCTACGAGCAGTACTTC.

The chain employs TRBV6-5 and TRBJ2-1; 8 positions match TRBD2. Per the germline V gene, CDR1 is MNHEY and CDR2 is SVGAGI. This CDR3 region has 17 residues. Trimming took 2 bases from V and 8 from J; bases not matched to a gene: 14. CDR3 nucleotides: TGTGCCAGCAGTTACCGGGGGGGCGGGCACTCAGTCGATGAGCAGTTCTTC. It codes for CASSYRGGGHSVDEQFF.

This clonotype has more than one count but fewer than ten. The chain recombines TRBV3-1 with TRBJ1-1; tentative D call: TRBD1 (6 bases). The CDR3 has 17 residues. V was shortened by 0 bases and J by 1 base, with 15 bases between the two germline ends. CDR1 LGHDT and CDR2 YNNKEL come from the germline V gene (reference sequence). CDR3 sequence (DNA): TGTGCCAGCAGCCAAGATCCGGGGGGCGCGGGGAACACTGAAGCTTTCTTT. Translating gives CASSQDPGGAGNTEAFF.

In this sample, this clonotype turned up a few times. The J gene is TRBJ2-1, the V gene TRBV29-1, with TRBD2 identical over 8 bases. The germline CDR1 and CDR2 sequences are SQVTM and ANQGSEA. The CDR3 extends over 15 amino acids. V was clipped by 6 bases and J by 0 bases; unmatched bases: 7. This chain's CDR3 is CSVEGSGGSYNEQFF. For the CDR3, the DNA is TGCAGCGTCGAGGGGAGCGGGGGCTCCTACAATGAGCAGTTCTTC.

This clonotype was observed a handful of times. The chain is built from TRBV5-1 and TRBJ2-7, with 7 bases identical to TRBD1. The CDR3 is made up of 16 amino acids. V lost 4 bases and J lost 1; bases outside the gene matches: 11. Germline lookup yields CDR1 SGHRS and CDR2 YFSETQ. DNA of the CDR3: TGCGCCAGCAGCCGGGACAGTTTGGGACAATCCTACGAGCAGTACTTC. Encoded protein: CASSRDSLGQSYEQYF.

This chain connects TRBV28 to TRBJ2-3; D is unclear. The CDR3 length is 13 residues. The germline CDR1 and CDR2 sequences are MDHEN and SYDVKM. V lost 11 bases to trimming and J lost 1 base, with 13 bases between them. CDR3 sequence: CALTTGGTDTQYF. The CDR3 region has the DNA TGTGCCCTTACAACCGGCGGCACAGATACGCAGTATTTT. Looking up the rest from reference TRBV28 and TRBJ2-3 gives the full variable domain: DVKVTQSSRYLVKRTGEKVFLECVQDMDHENMFWYRQDPGLGLRLIYFSYDVKMKEKGDIPEGYSVSREKKERFSLILESASTNQTSMYLCALTTGGTDTQYFGPGTRLTVL.

This clonotype was recorded at least ten times. This rearrangement joins TRBV6-5 to TRBJ2-1, with no clear D. Trimming took 2 bases from V and 6 from J, leaving 8 bases between them. This CDR3 spans 13 amino acids. The V gene's germline CDR1 is MNHEY and CDR2 SVGAGI. The CDR3 DNA reads as TGTGCCAGCAGTTACGGGCTAGTCAATGAGCAGTTCTTC. Its translation is CASSYGLVNEQFF.